The clone carrying this T cell receptor (beta chain) appeared once. Its cognate antigen is unknown. This record belongs to a study of graft-versus-host responses after intestinal transplantation. As for the study in general: Transplant types were multivisceral, liver-intestinal, or isolated intestinal. Anti-thymocyte globulin was used for induction in all recipients, who then took tacrolimus and steroids for about three years. Study results and caveats: Early post-transplant declines in HvG were associated with peak levels of circulating GvH clones.

Some clones are missing from TCRdb's copy, which holds only in-frame ones; the method was immunoSEQ multiplex PCR. This sample has about 41,000 clones, with 85% to 95% found just once. The CDR3 is 14 amino acids. Deletions cut 8 bases from V and 1 base from J, with 13 bases between. Germline V gene lookup returns CDR1 SGHVS and CDR2 FQNEAQ. This sequence originates from a human donor who was the organ donor for an intestinal transplant. This sample comprised unstimulated CD8+ T cells sorted from spleen or lymph node cells, obtained before transplant. The chain couples TRBV7-8 to TRBJ2-3, with D perhaps matching TRBD2 (5 bases). This chain's CDR3 is CASSVYGGTDTQYF. The CDR3 DNA sequence: TGTGCCAGCTCCGTTTACGGGGGCACAGATACGCAGTATTTT.